The 25 T cell receptor beta chains below come from one sample, sequenced in a study of blood T cell repertoires in COVID-19. This table comes from immunoSEQ multiplex PCR, and its TCRdb copy is limited to in-frame clones, with some not included. The data contain nearly 250,000 clones, 70% to 90% of them singletons. The material sequenced was PBMCs or T cells enriched from blood (not recorded which). These receptors all come from a man aged 45-65 years who had been exposed to COVID-19.

The genes are TRBV5-1 and TRBJ2-2; 9 positions agree with TRBD1. V shed 3 bases, J shed 3 bases, and the junction held 3 bases outside the gene matches. This CDR3 comprises 15 residues. Germline V gene data show CDR1 as SGHRS and CDR2 as YFSETQ. CDR3 amino acids: CASSSWTGDTGELFF. The CDR3, as DNA: TGCGCCAGCAGCTCCTGGACAGGGGACACCGGGGAGCTGTTTTTT.

The chain links TRBV24-1 to TRBJ1-2; possibly TRBD1 for D (6 bases). Germline CDR1 and CDR2: KGHDR and SFDVKD. The V gene lost 3 bases and the J gene lost 6 bases, with 13 bases spanning the gap. This CDR3 contains 14 residues. The CDR3 protein is CATSDTRGGNGYTF. CDR3 DNA sequence: TGTGCCACCAGTGATACAAGAGGGGGAAATGGCTACACCTTC.

The genes are TRBV18 and TRBJ1-5; the D gene is possibly TRBD1 (5 bases). Looked up from germline, CDR1 is KGHSH and CDR2 is LQKENI. V was trimmed by 6 bases and J by 5 bases, leaving 14 bases between them. The CDR3 sequence is 14 residues long. CDR3 nucleotide sequence: TGTGCCAGCTCTCAGCAAGGGGCAGATCAGCCCCAGCATTTT. Translated, it gives CASSQQGADQPQHF.

In this sample, this clone turned up once. The chain couples TRBV18 to TRBJ1-1; TRBD1 is a possible D gene (6 bases). The CDR3 consists of 15 residues. The V gene lost 1 base and the J gene lost 4 bases, with 13 bases spanning the gap. Germline-derived CDR1 and CDR2 are KGHSH and LQKENI. The CDR3 nucleotides are TGTGCCAGCTCACCACAGAACAGGGAGGGCACTGAAGCTTTCTTT. Its protein is CASSPQNREGTEAFF.

This clone has a single count. An end of the junction differs from the germline gene, which may be a read error. The rearrangement joins TRBV7-7 to TRBJ2-1; TRBD2 is a possible D gene (5 bases). The CDR3 spans 15 residues. Germline CDR1 and CDR2: SSHAT and FNYEAQ (reference sequence). CDR3 amino acids: CASSPAWGGGYEQFF. The CDR3 DNA reads TGTGCTAGCAGCCCCGCCTGGGGTGGAGGATATGAGCAGTTCTTC.

The chain is built from TRBV28 and TRBJ2-7; 10 nucleotides agree with TRBD1. Germline-derived CDR1 and CDR2 are MDHEN and SYDVKM. V lost 6 bases and J lost 2; bases outside the gene matches: 7. The CDR3 length is 15 residues. In DNA, the CDR3 is TGTGCCAGCAGCCAGACTGGACAGGGGGCCTACGAGCAGTACGTC. It codes for CASSQTGQGAYEQYV.

This clone was counted once. The gene calls are TRBV5-4 and TRBJ2-2; TRBD2 matches 7 bases. CDR3 length: 16 residues. The germline CDR1 and CDR2 sequences are SGHNT and YYREEE (reference sequence). V gave up 3 bases and J gave up 2 bases; unmatched junction bases: 7. CDR3 coding DNA: TGTGCCAGCAGCTCGAAGCGGGGTGAAAACACCGGGGAGCTGTTTTTT. It yields the protein CASSSKRGENTGELFF.

The V gene is TRBV30, the J gene TRBJ1-4; D might be TRBD1 (6 bases). Germline V gene sequence: CDR1 GTSNPN, CDR2 SVGIG (reference sequence). This CDR3 contains 17 residues. Between the trimmed V and J ends, which lost 4 bases and 5 bases, there was a span of 23 bases. CDR3 sequence: CAWKTPALDRRNEKLFF. CDR3 nucleotides: TGTGCCTGGAAAACCCCTGCGTTGGACAGACGAAATGAAAAACTGTTTTTT. Variable domain in full (rest from reference TRBV30 and TRBJ1-4): SQTIHQWPATLVQPVGSPLSLECTVEGTSNPNLYWYRQAAGRGLQLLFYSVGIGQISSEVPQNLSASRPQDRQFILSSKKLLLSDSGFYLCAWKTPALDRRNEKLFFGSGTQLSVL.

The V and J genes are TRBV19 and TRBJ1-2, with a possible D match to TRBD1 (6 bases). V was trimmed by 6 bases and J by 1 base, leaving 12 bases between them. In germline, CDR1 is LNHDA, CDR2 SQIVND (reference sequence). The CDR3 is 14 residues long. The CDR3 protein is CASSQTGYNYGYTF. The CDR3 region has the DNA TGTGCCAGTAGCCAGACAGGTTATAACTATGGCTACACCTTC.

The rearrangement links TRBV18 to TRBJ2-7, with D possibly being TRBD2 (6 bases). Looked up from germline, CDR1 is KGHSH and CDR2 is LQKENI. This CDR3 comprises 16 residues. V gave up 6 bases and J gave up 0 bases, with 18 bases separating them. Here the CDR3 reads CASSQTGLPSSYEQYV. The CDR3 bases are TGTGCCAGCTCGCAGACGGGACTCCCGAGCTCCTACGAGCAGTACGTC.

CDR3 protein: CASRTGPNSPLHF. The CDR3 coding sequence is TGTGCCAGCCGGACAGGGCCCAATTCACCCCTCCACTTT. This chain uses TRBV7-3 with TRBJ1-6; 8 nucleotides agree with TRBD1. Germline assignment: CDR1 SGHTA and CDR2 FQGTGA. The CDR3 consists of 13 residues. Trimming at V came to 8 bases and at J to 7 bases, leaving 4 bases not matched to a gene.

The genes are TRBV18 and TRBJ1-2; no reliable D call. Germline V gene data show CDR1 as KGHSH and CDR2 as LQKENI. V lost 2 bases to trimming and J lost 2 bases, with 9 bases between them. The CDR3 totals 14 residues. The CDR3 coding sequence is TGTGCCAGCTCACCAGAGGCGTCGAACTATGGCTACACCTTC. Translating gives CASSPEASNYGYTF. Full variable domain (outside the CDR3, taken from reference TRBV18 and TRBJ1-2): NAGVMQNPRHLVRRRGQEARLRCSPMKGHSHVYWYRQLPEEGLKFMVYLQKENIIDESGMPKERFSAEFPKEGPSILRIQQVVRGDSAAYFCASSPEASNYGYTFGSGTRLTVV.

J is TRBJ2-2 and V is TRBV5-1, with 13 positions matching TRBD2. This CDR3 comprises 18 residues. Germline lookup yields CDR1 SGHRS and CDR2 YFSETQ. J gave up 2 bases and V 3 bases, and 7 bases lay outside the gene matches. The CDR3 DNA sequence: TGCGCCAGCAGCTCTCGGACTAGCGGGGGCTTAAACACCGGGGAGCTGTTTTTT. This sequence encodes CASSSRTSGGLNTGELFF.

The chain joins TRBV3-1 (or the pseudogene TRBV3-2) to TRBJ1-2; D is unclear. Germline V gene sequence: CDR1 LGHDT, CDR2 YNNKEL (reference sequence). This CDR3 is built from 14 residues. The V end lost 1 base, the J end lost 4 bases, and 10 bases lay between the germline ends. The chain's CDR3 is CASSQVSGSYGYTF. The CDR3, as DNA: TGTGCCAGCAGCCAAGTTTCTGGCAGCTATGGCTACACCTTC.

The rearrangement joins TRBV25-1 to TRBJ2-1, with 7 bases that match TRBD2. The CDR3 is 15 residues long. With V trimmed by 1 base and J by 2 bases, 2 bases remained unmatched. Germline V gives CDR1 MGHDK, CDR2 SYGVNS. CDR3 sequence reads: CASSEFRGAYNEQFF. For the CDR3, the DNA is TGTGCCAGCAGTGAATTTCGGGGGGCCTACAATGAGCAGTTCTTC.

This sequence joins TRBV10-3 and TRBJ2-4, with D maybe TRBD1 (6 bases). The V gene lost 2 bases and the J gene lost 7 bases, with 15 bases spanning the gap. Looked up from germline, CDR1 is ENHRY and CDR2 is SYGVKD. CDR3 length: 15 residues. The CDR3 region is CAISEVGLTGNIQYF. The CDR3 region has the DNA TGTGCCATCAGTGAGGTTGGTCTCACAGGGAACATTCAGTACTTC.

In its sample, this clone was seen once. The genes are TRBV12-3 or TRBV12-4 and TRBJ1-1; TRBD1 might be the D (6 bases). Trimming stripped 4 bases from V and 4 bases from J, with 10 bases between. The CDR3 is 13 amino acids. CDR3 amino acids: CASSYRVGTEAFF. As DNA, the CDR3 is TGTGCCAGCAGTTACAGGGTTGGCACTGAAGCTTTCTTT.

This clone was counted once. V is TRBV30 and J is TRBJ2-7, with 8 bases lining up with TRBD1. The V gene's germline CDR1 is GTSNPN and CDR2 SVGIG (reference sequence). The CDR3 runs 12 residues. Losses at the gene ends were 5 bases for V and 2 bases for J; bases not matched to a gene: 2. The CDR3 loop is CAWSTGAYEQYF. DNA for the CDR3: TGTGCCTGGTCGACAGGGGCCTACGAGCAGTACTTC.

The chain couples TRBV9 to TRBJ2-1, with D perhaps matching TRBD2 (6 bases). The CDR3 consists of 14 residues. V dropped 4 bases and J dropped 10 bases, with 18 bases sitting between them. Germline V gives CDR1 SGDLS, CDR2 YYNGEE. CDR3 sequence (DNA): TGTGCCAGCAGCCTTCCGCGGGACTCCCGGGAGCAGTTCTTC. This sequence encodes CASSLPRDSREQFF.

The chain combines TRBV5-1 with TRBJ2-1, with D tentatively TRBD2 (6 bases). The CDR3 length is 16 residues. The germline CDR1 and CDR2 sequences are SGHRS and YFSETQ. Trimming pared 0 bases from V and 4 bases from J, leaving 14 bases between. CDR3 sequence: CASSLVSSVGYNEQFF. The CDR3, as DNA: TGCGCCAGCAGCTTGGTGTCTAGCGTGGGGTACAATGAGCAGTTCTTC.

This clone showed up just once. The V call is TRBV7-8, the J call TRBJ1-6; D may be TRBD1 (5 bases). The CDR3 covers 18 residues. V lost 4 bases and J lost 10, with 26 bases in between. CDR1 is SGHVS, CDR2 FQNEAQ, per germline. This CDR3 reads CASSYLGLPRPEGSPLHF. For the CDR3, the DNA is TGTGCCAGCAGCTATCTGGGACTTCCGCGCCCGGAGGGGTCACCCCTCCACTTT.

The V call is TRBV5-1, the J call TRBJ2-1; D not certain. V was shortened by 3 bases and J by 10 bases, with 8 bases between the two germline ends. This CDR3 comprises 11 residues. In germline, CDR1 is SGHRS, CDR2 YFSETQ. The chain's CDR3 is CASSSPEEQFF. CDR3 in DNA: TGCGCCAGCAGCTCGCCGGAGGAGCAGTTCTTC.

The J gene is TRBJ2-5, the V gene TRBV5-1, with 10 bases identical to TRBD2. Losses at the gene ends were 4 bases for V and 2 bases for J; bases not matched to a gene: 5. This CDR3 contains 15 residues. The germline CDR1 and CDR2 sequences are SGHRS and YFSETQ. The CDR3 region has the DNA TGCGCCAGCAGCCTATTAGCGGGGGGTCAAGAGACCCAGTACTTC. This codes for CASSLLAGGQETQYF.

The rearrangement links TRBV25-1 to TRBJ1-1; TRBD1 agrees at 11 bases. CDR3 length: 18 amino acids. Trimming took 2 bases from V and 5 from J; bases not matched to a gene: 13. CDR1 MGHDK and CDR2 SYGVNS come from the germline V gene. CDR3 in amino acids: CASSEGQGASISYTEAFF. The CDR3 region has the DNA TGTGCCAGCAGTGAAGGACAGGGGGCTTCAATAAGTTATACTGAAGCTTTCTTT.

The chain combines TRBV5-1 with TRBJ2-7; the match to TRBD1 covers 7 bases. Trimming cost V 4 bases and J 7 bases; bases outside gene matches: 11. Germline V gives CDR1 SGHRS, CDR2 YFSETQ. This CDR3 has 14 residues. For the CDR3, the DNA is TGCGCCAGCAGCCCTGGACAGGCCTCGGGGGAGCAGTACGTC. Protein product: CASSPGQASGEQYV.